This TCR beta chain was sequenced for a study of blood T cell repertoires in COVID-19. Overall study context: Samples came from the United States, Italy and Spain, spanning acute and convalescent COVID-19. In each case, the material was cDNA or gDNA derived from T cells, B-cell-depleted T cells, or PBMCs.

Authors' methods: Reference gene primer amplification gave nucleated cell count estimates. Clones were sequenced by immunoSEQ multiplex PCR, and TCRdb holds only the in-frame ones, with some missing. That table supplies the V and J calls and clone size; D and trimming were determined from the DNA. The repertoire holds under 30,000 clones, with 86% as singletons. Material for sequencing was peripheral blood. This TCR was recovered from a human donor with acute or convalescent COVID-19. The donor label of this sample is uncertain.

The CDR3: CASSLAMGGGQETQYF. The CDR3 nucleotides read TGTGCCAGCAGCTTAGCCATGGGCGGGGGCCAAGAGACCCAGTACTTC. This chain links TRBV7-2 with TRBJ2-5, with TRBD2 matching over 7 bases. Germline V lookup: CDR1 SGHTA, CDR2 FQGNSA. The CDR3 totals 16 residues. J gave up 1 base and V 0 bases, and 5 bases lay outside the gene matches. The full variable domain, in which reference TRBV7-2 and TRBJ2-5 provide the parts outside the CDR3, is GAGVSQSPSNKVTEKGKDVELRCDPISGHTALYWYRQSLGQGLEFLIYFQGNSAPDKSGLPSDRFSAERTGGSVSTLTIQRTQQEDSAVYLCASSLAMGGGQETQYFGPGTRLLVL.